A single sample is the source of the 22 T cell receptor beta chains below, sequenced in a study of blood T cell repertoires in COVID-19. Using immunoSEQ multiplex PCR, the repertoire was profiled, and TCRdb retains in-frame clones only, with some absent. The sample lists more than 100,000 clones, around 87% occurring once. Sequencing input: peripheral blood. The receptors here all came from a woman aged 55-69 years with acute or convalescent COVID-19.

The chain has TRBV2 and TRBJ2-6, with 8 bases lining up with TRBD1. CDR3 size: 16 residues. Germline V gives CDR1 SNHLY, CDR2 FYNNEI. V trimming: 6 bases; J trimming: 0 bases; junction bases outside the gene matches: 4. The CDR3 spells CASRDRALSGANVLTF. CDR3 in DNA: TGTGCCAGCAGGGACAGGGCCCTCTCTGGGGCCAACGTCCTGACTTTC. Looking up the rest from reference TRBV2 and TRBJ2-6 gives the full variable domain: EPEVTQTPSHQVTQMGQEVILRCVPISNHLYFYWYRQILGQKVEFLVSFYNNEISEKSEIFDDQFSVERPDGSNFTLKIRSTKLEDSAMYFCASRDRALSGANVLTFGAGSRLTVL.

This chain connects TRBV5-1 to TRBJ1-5, with D tentatively TRBD1 (6 bases). The germline gives CDR1 SGHRS, CDR2 YFSETQ. Trimming took 1 base from V and 10 from J, leaving 12 bases between them. The CDR3 loop spans 13 amino acids. CDR3 nucleotide sequence: TGCGCCAGCAGCTTGTCTTTAGGGGGTCCCCAGCATTTT. Protein product: CASSLSLGGPQHF.

The sample holds a few counts of this clone. This rearrangement joins TRBV5-1 to TRBJ2-7; no clear D. From germline, CDR1 is SGHRS and CDR2 YFSETQ. The CDR3 is 13 residues long. V was trimmed by 0 bases and J by 0 bases, leaving 4 bases between them. CDR3 nucleotides: TGCGCCAGCAGCTTGGGTAACTCCTACGAGCAGTACTTC. This gives the protein CASSLGNSYEQYF.

This clone was counted many times. This rearrangement joins TRBV28 to TRBJ1-5; 9 nucleotides match TRBD1. The CDR3 has 18 residues. V lost 3 bases, J lost 4 bases, and 13 bases stayed unmatched. Germline CDR1 is MDHEN and CDR2 is SYDVKM. The CDR3 reads CASSFVRDRDLFNQPQHF. The CDR3 DNA reads TGTGCCAGCAGTTTCGTCCGGGACAGGGACCTTTTTAATCAGCCCCAGCATTTT.

The chain carries TRBV3-1 (or the pseudogene TRBV3-2) and TRBJ1-1; possibly TRBD1 for D (5 bases). Germline V lookup: CDR1 LGHDT, CDR2 YNNKEL (reference sequence). The V gene lost 0 bases and the J gene lost 7 bases, with 9 bases spanning the gap. The length of the CDR3 is 13 residues. CDR3 sequence (DNA): TGTGCCAGCAGCCAAGATTGGGGGGATGAAGCTTTCTTT. It translates to CASSQDWGDEAFF.

This chain links TRBV6-5 with TRBJ2-1; TRBD2 matches 8 bases. The CDR3 is 15 residues long. The V gene's germline CDR1 is MNHEY and CDR2 SVGAGI. The V gene end was trimmed by 2 bases and the J gene end by 7 bases; junction bases not matched to a gene: 7. DNA of the CDR3: TGTGCCAGCAGTTACGGGGTGGCTAGCGGGAATGAGCAGTTCTTC. This translates into CASSYGVASGNEQFF.

The V gene is TRBV27, the J gene TRBJ2-3, with unresolved D. Trimming cost V 1 base and J 2 bases, with 4 bases left between them. Germline V gene lookup returns CDR1 MNHEY and CDR2 SMNVEV (reference sequence). This CDR3 is 13 amino acids long. This CDR3 is CASSLFNTDTQYF. CDR3 DNA: TGTGCCAGCAGTTTATTCAACACAGATACGCAGTATTTT.

The chain couples TRBV6-1 to TRBJ2-1; 8 bases match TRBD1. V lost 2 bases and J lost 15; bases outside the gene matches: 9. CDR1 MNHNS and CDR2 SASEGT come from the germline V gene. The length of the CDR3 is 13 residues. The CDR3 DNA sequence: TGTGCCAGCAGTGAATTCTGGGGGACAGGAGGGTTCTTC. It encodes CASSEFWGTGGFF.

V and J are TRBV19 and TRBJ2-1; D perhaps matches TRBD2 (6 bases). CDR3 length: 13 residues. The V end lost 5 bases, the J end lost 3 bases, and 8 bases lay between the germline ends. Germline values: CDR1 LNHDA, CDR2 SQIVND (reference sequence). CDR3 bases: TGTGCCAGTAGTCAGGACTACTACAATGAGCAGTTCTTC. Translation: CASSQDYYNEQFF.

This clone was counted between two and nine times. The V call is TRBV5-1, the J call TRBJ2-2; 8 bases fit TRBD2. The germline V gene has CDR1 SGHRS and CDR2 YFSETQ. The CDR3 runs to 15 residues. V dropped 0 bases and J dropped 5; count of bases not matched to a gene: 3. This CDR3 reads CASSLASGRTGELFF. CDR3 sequence (DNA): TGCGCCAGCAGCTTGGCCAGCGGGAGAACCGGGGAGCTGTTTTTT.

This clone came up once. The CDR3 sequence: CASSLGTSGSSYEQYV. Written as DNA, the CDR3 is TGCGCCAGCAGCTTGGGGACTAGCGGGAGTTCCTACGAGCAGTACGTC. V gene TRBV5-1 combines with J gene TRBJ2-7; 13 bases agree with TRBD2. The V and J ends lost 0 bases and 1 base, in that order; junction bases with no gene match: 1. Germline V gene lookup returns CDR1 SGHRS and CDR2 YFSETQ. The CDR3 is 16 residues long.

The chain joins TRBV2 to TRBJ2-5; 10 bases are a match to TRBD1. Germline CDR1 and CDR2: SNHLY and FYNNEI. The CDR3 contains 13 residues. This CDR3 is CAVRQGALETQYF. The CDR3 nucleotides are TGTGCTGTACGACAGGGGGCCTTGGAGACCCAGTACTTC.

CDR3 sequence reads: CASRTGLNTEAFF. In nucleotides, the CDR3 is TGTGCCAGCAGGACAGGGTTGAACACTGAAGCTTTCTTT. V and J are TRBV2 and TRBJ1-1; 7 nucleotides align to TRBD1. The CDR3 contains 13 residues. CDR1 is SNHLY, CDR2 FYNNEI, per germline. V lost 6 bases to trimming and J lost 0 bases; unmatched junction nucleotides: 1.

The chain joins TRBV18 to TRBJ1-4; D might be TRBD1 (5 bases). From germline, CDR1 is KGHSH and CDR2 LQKENI. The CDR3 sequence is 16 residues long. With 3 bases removed from V and 5 bases from J, the gap between germline ends came to 16 bases. The CDR3 spells CASSPLRGAPNEKLFF. The DNA for the CDR3 is TGTGCCAGCTCACCGCTCCGTGGGGCCCCGAATGAAAAACTGTTTTTT.

The chain uses TRBV6-6 and TRBJ1-1, with D possibly being TRBD1 (6 bases). Germline loops: CDR1 MNHNY, CDR2 SVGAGI (reference sequence). V dropped 5 bases and J dropped 6 bases, with 22 bases sitting between them. This CDR3 has 16 amino acids. The CDR3 reads CASSPMGRGGSAEAFF. The DNA for the CDR3 is TGTGCCAGCAGTCCCATGGGGAGGGGGGGATCGGCTGAAGCTTTCTTT.

V gene TRBV6-6 combines with J gene TRBJ2-3; 9 nucleotides align to TRBD2. The germline V gene has CDR1 MNHNY and CDR2 SVGAGI (reference sequence). This CDR3 contains 16 residues. After removal of 11 bases from V and 0 bases from J, the junction contained 12 bases not matched to a gene. For the CDR3, the DNA is TGTGCCGCGAGCGGGAGGCCGGATACTAGCACAGATACGCAGTATTTT. This encodes CAASGRPDTSTDTQYF.

The chain combines TRBV3-1 (or the pseudogene TRBV3-2) with TRBJ1-1, with a weak D call TRBD1 (5 bases). Trimming took off 0 bases at V and 5 bases at J, with 16 bases between the two ends. Germline CDR1 is LGHDT and CDR2 is YNNKEL (reference sequence). The CDR3 sequence is 16 residues long. The CDR3 spells CASSQDRRQGGTEAFF. CDR3 DNA: TGTGCCAGCAGCCAAGATAGAAGGCAGGGAGGGACTGAAGCTTTCTTT.

In this sample, this clone turned up once. This chain links TRBV6-2 or TRBV6-3 with TRBJ2-7, with D perhaps TRBD1 (8 bases). Germline V gene lookup returns CDR1 MNHEY and CDR2 SVGEGT. The germline V and J ends were trimmed by 6 bases and 5 bases, with 17 bases remaining between them. The length of the CDR3 is 14 residues. In DNA form, the CDR3 reads TGTGCCAGCAGCCACACAGGGGGGAGGGACGAGCAGTACTTC. Protein product: CASSHTGGRDEQYF.

The chain couples TRBV7-8 to TRBJ1-1, with D unclear. Looked up from germline, CDR1 is SGHVS and CDR2 is FQNEAQ. The CDR3 spans 14 residues. The V end lost 4 bases, the J end lost 11 bases, and 20 bases lay between the germline ends. CDR3 sequence (DNA): TGTGCCAGCAGCTCTCCCCATGAGCCCAGCGTCGCTTTCTTT. Encoded protein: CASSSPHEPSVAFF.

The rearrangement uses TRBV7-6 and TRBJ1-1, with D perhaps TRBD1 (5 bases). Germline lookup yields CDR1 SGHVS and CDR2 FNYEAQ. The V and J ends lost 5 bases and 1 base respectively, with 11 bases between them. The CDR3 runs to 14 residues. CDR3 coding DNA: TGTGCCAGCAGCCGCCGCACAGGGAACACTGAAGCTTTCTTT. Its protein is CASSRRTGNTEAFF.

This clone has just one count. The rearrangement links TRBV7-3 to TRBJ2-3; 9 nucleotides line up with TRBD2. Looked up from germline, CDR1 is SGHTA and CDR2 is FQGTGA. This CDR3 comprises 14 residues. The junction had 2 bases not matched to a gene; V was cut back by 3 bases and J by 4 bases. The DNA of the CDR3 is TGTGCCAGCAGCTTGAGCGGGAGGTCAGATACGCAGTATTTT. This sequence encodes CASSLSGRSDTQYF.

This chain links TRBV5-1 with TRBJ2-6, with a possible D match to TRBD1 (6 bases). The V end was cut by 0 bases, the J end by 2 bases, with 9 bases between. This CDR3 comprises 16 residues. Per the germline V gene, CDR1 is SGHRS and CDR2 is YFSETQ. The CDR3 sequence: CASSLEGTPGANVLTF. The CDR3 region has the DNA TGCGCCAGCAGCTTGGAGGGGACACCTGGGGCCAACGTCCTGACTTTC.